This entry concerns a single T cell receptor beta chain. Its matching antigen is unknown. The data stem from a study of immune cell composition in non-small cell lung cancer. Profiling relied on immunoSEQ multiplex PCR, and the TCRdb table lists in-frame clones only, not all of them. The profile covers a few thousand clones, with approximately 72% appearing a single time and about 17% taken by the ten largest. Whole-study results and caveats: Lung squamous cell carcinoma tumours had significantly higher top 10 clone scores and productive clonality than lung adenocarcinoma. Tumour TCR-beta clonality showed no significant link to smoking pack-years. Squamous carcinomas (roughly 80%) more often had tumour-associated clones >0.5% than adenocarcinomas (33%). Overall clonality, unlike maximal tumour-associated clone frequency, did not predict TIL reactivity.

The junction had 2 bases not matched to a gene; V was cut back by 0 bases and J by 1 base. The CDR3 runs 15 residues. CDR1 and CDR2 from the germline V gene are SGHNT and YYREEE (reference sequence). The gene calls are TRBV5-4 and TRBJ1-1; 8 bases map to TRBD1. This TCR was sampled from a human donor with non-small cell lung cancer. Sequenced material: lung tumor tissue. In DNA form, the CDR3 reads TGTGCCAGCAGCTTGGCCGGGACAGGGAACACTGAAGCTTTCTTT. Its translation is CASSLAGTGNTEAFF.